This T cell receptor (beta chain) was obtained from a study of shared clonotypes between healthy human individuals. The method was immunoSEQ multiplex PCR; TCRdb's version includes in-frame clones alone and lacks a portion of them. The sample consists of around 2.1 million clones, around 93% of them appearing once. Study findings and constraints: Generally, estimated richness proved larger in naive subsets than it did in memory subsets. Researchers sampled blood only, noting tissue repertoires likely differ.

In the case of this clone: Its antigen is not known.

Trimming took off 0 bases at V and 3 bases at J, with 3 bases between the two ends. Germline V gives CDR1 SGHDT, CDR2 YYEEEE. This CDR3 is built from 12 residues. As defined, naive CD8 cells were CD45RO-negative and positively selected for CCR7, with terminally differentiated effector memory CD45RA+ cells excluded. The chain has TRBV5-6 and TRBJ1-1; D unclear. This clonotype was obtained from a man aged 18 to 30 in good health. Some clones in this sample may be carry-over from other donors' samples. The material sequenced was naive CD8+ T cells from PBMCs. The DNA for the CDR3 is TGTGCCAGCAGCTTGGATGACACTGAAGCTTTCTTT. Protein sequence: CASSLDDTEAFF. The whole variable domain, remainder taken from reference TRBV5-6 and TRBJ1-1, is DAGVTQSPTHLIKTRGQQVTLRCSPKSGHDTVSWYQQALGQGPQFIFQYYEEEERQRGNFPDRFSGHQFPNYSSELNVNALLLGDSALYLCASSLDDTEAFFGQGTRLTVV.